Presented here are 22 T cell receptor beta chains from one specimen sequenced in a study of T cell clusters in autoimmune cytopenias. Multiplex touch-down PCR amplified TRB using TRB-A and TRB-B pools in one tube. No DNA is given; TCRdb re-called the multiplex PCR reads and lists each CDR3 protein once. This listing includes about 2,000 distinct CDR3 sequences. Each sample's input was roughly 250 ng genomic DNA, about 38,000 genome equivalents. Input material: peripheral blood. These receptors all stem from a human donor with an autoimmune cytopenia or autoimmune hepatitis (not recorded which).

In terms of frequency, this clonotype is medium-sized. J is TRBJ2-2 and V is TRBV10-3. The germline gives CDR1 ENHRY, CDR2 SYGVKD. The CDR3 extends over 15 amino acids. This CDR3 reads CAISAAVQETGELFF.

In terms of frequency, this clonotype is medium-sized. The rearrangement links TRBV20-1 to TRBJ2-3; TCRdb reports TRBD2, a call that lacks DNA to check it against. Germline CDR1 reads DFQATT; CDR2 reads SNEGSKA (reference sequence). The CDR3 length is 16 residues. The CDR3 here is CSARSAASGGSDTQYF.

The CDR3 reads CSAPGQHEKLFF. The V and J genes are TRBV20-1 and TRBJ1-4; TCRdb's D gene call, TRBD1, goes unchecked for lack of DNA. The CDR3 covers 12 residues. Germline assignment: CDR1 DFQATT and CDR2 SNEGSKA (reference sequence).

This chain uses TRBV6-2 or TRBV6-3 with TRBJ1-5. The CDR3 consists of 15 residues. Per germline, CDR1 MNHEY and CDR2 SVGEGT. The CDR3 is CASSALWPGPQPQHF.

By frequency, this clonotype is medium-sized (0.01 to 0.1%). The CDR3 region is CASRLGDRRTGELFF. J is TRBJ2-2 and V is TRBV5-4; TCRdb gives TRBD1 as the D gene, but with no DNA this cannot be confirmed. The CDR3 is made up of 15 amino acids. CDR1 and CDR2 (germline): SGHNT, YYREEE (reference sequence).

The chain is built from TRBV28 and TRBJ1-1. The CDR3 has 13 residues. Germline assignment: CDR1 MDHEN and CDR2 SYDVKM. The CDR3 loop is CASSIGGGTEAFF.

This clonotype is identified as medium-sized from frequency. The rearrangement joins TRBV18 to TRBJ1-2; the TRBD1 assignment by TCRdb is unverifiable without DNA. The germline CDR1 and CDR2 sequences are KGHSH and LQKENI. The length of the CDR3 is 15 residues. The CDR3 region is CASSPPAGTNYGYTF. The full variable domain, rest sourced from reference TRBV18 and TRBJ1-2, is NAGVMQNPRHLVRRRGQEARLRCSPMKGHSHVYWYRQLPEEGLKFMVYLQKENIIDESGMPKERFSAEFPKEGPSILRIQQVVRGDSAAYFCASSPPAGTNYGYTFGSGTRLTVV.

This clonotype is identified as medium-sized from frequency. The V call is TRBV5-6, the J call TRBJ2-2; absent DNA, TCRdb's TRBD1 call cannot be checked. Germline CDR1 SGHDT, CDR2 YYEEEE. This CDR3 region has 16 residues. CDR3 amino acids: CASIQDRVENTGELFF.

The chain links TRBV7-2 to TRBJ1-6; the TRBD1 assignment by TCRdb is unverifiable without DNA. Germline loops: CDR1 SGHTA, CDR2 FQGNSA. The CDR3 covers 17 residues. CDR3 protein: CASSYLGGRGYNSPLHF.

Considering frequency, this clonotype is medium-sized. The V gene is TRBV27, the J gene TRBJ2-1; TCRdb's D call of TRBD1 is untestable without DNA. Looked up from germline, CDR1 is MNHEY and CDR2 is SMNVEV (reference sequence). CDR3 size: 15 residues. The CDR3 sequence: CASSLKAGPYNEQFF.

According to its frequency, this clonotype is medium-sized. The rearrangement uses TRBV18 and TRBJ1-2. The CDR3 covers 14 residues. Germline lookup yields CDR1 KGHSH and CDR2 LQKENI. This chain's CDR3 is CASSPPTESYGYTF.

The CDR3 protein is CASSPGQGARNSPLHF. V and J are TRBV11-2 and TRBJ1-6; TCRdb's D call of TRBD1 is untestable without DNA. The CDR3 contains 16 residues. Per germline, CDR1 SGHAT and CDR2 FQNNGV.

The genes are TRBV7-6 and TRBJ1-6. The germline CDR1 and CDR2 sequences are SGHVS and FNYEAQ. CDR3 length: 18 residues. Here the CDR3 reads CASSQGTKLSSYNSPLHF.

This clonotype is deemed medium-sized by its frequency. The rearrangement links TRBV15 to TRBJ2-5; the D call from TCRdb, TRBD2, cannot be confirmed without DNA. The CDR3 is made up of 16 amino acids. The V gene's germline CDR1 is LNHNV and CDR2 YYDKDF (reference sequence). The CDR3 protein is CATSRTGTSGEETQYF.

Considering frequency, this clonotype is medium-sized. This chain uses TRBV6-2 or TRBV6-3 with TRBJ2-1. Looked up from germline, CDR1 is MNHEY and CDR2 is SVGEGT. The CDR3 covers 15 residues. CDR3 sequence: CASSEVASSYNEQFF.

In terms of frequency, this clonotype is medium-sized. V gene TRBV19 combines with J gene TRBJ1-1; TCRdb picks TRBD1, but there is no DNA to check that call. Germline CDR1 LNHDA, CDR2 SQIVND (reference sequence). This CDR3 comprises 15 residues. The CDR3 loop reads CASNPTGGENTEAFF. Full variable domain (remainder filled in from reference TRBV19 and TRBJ1-1): DGGITQSPKYLFRKEGQNVTLSCEQNLNHDAMYWYRQDPGQGLRLIYYSQIVNDFQKGDIAEGYSVSREKKESFPLTVTSAQKNPTAFYLCASNPTGGENTEAFFGQGTRLTVV.

This clonotype ranks as medium-sized (0.01 to 0.1%) in terms of frequency. This rearrangement joins TRBV5-5 to TRBJ2-7; with no DNA, the TCRdb D assignment of TRBD1 cannot be verified. This CDR3 region has 13 residues. Germline CDR1 and CDR2: SGHKS and YYEKEE (reference sequence). This chain's CDR3 is CASSRQGTYEQYF.

The chain couples TRBV7-9 to TRBJ1-2; no DNA is available, so the TRBD1 call from TCRdb remains unchecked. CDR3 length equals 15 residues. The V gene's germline CDR1 is SEHNR and CDR2 FQNEAQ (reference sequence). The CDR3 region is CASSDTGTGFYGYTF.

The V and J genes are TRBV2 and TRBJ1-4; the TCRdb call, TRBD1, lacks DNA for checking. This CDR3 has 15 residues. CDR1 is SNHLY and CDR2 is FYNNEI in the germline V gene. CDR3 residues: CASSTRQQLNEKLFF.

This clonotype shows up as medium-sized by frequency. The V gene is TRBV12-3 or TRBV12-4, the J gene TRBJ1-5. The CDR3 is made up of 13 amino acids. CDR3 residues: CASTGAFGQPQHF.

The gene calls are TRBV7-9 and TRBJ1-2. The CDR3 extends over 12 amino acids. CDR1 is SEHNR, CDR2 FQNEAQ, per germline (reference sequence). The CDR3 region is CASSSYSYGYTF.

Measured by frequency, this clonotype is medium-sized. The chain carries TRBV27 and TRBJ1-3; TCRdb's D call of TRBD1 is untestable without DNA. The CDR3 covers 15 residues. Per the germline V gene, CDR1 is MNHEY and CDR2 is SMNVEV (reference sequence). CDR3 loop: CASPLRAALGNTIYF.